This passage covers 21 T cell receptor beta chains from one sample sequenced in a study of blood T cell repertoires in COVID-19 (dated by TCRdb to about 2020). Library prep was done by the immunoSEQ multiplex PCR assay. TCRdb took this table from immuneACCESS and kept in-frame rearrangements with V and J called. Such tables lack part of the clones; where checked against another copy, unresolved V genes explain under half of the gap, and the rest is unexplained. The sample has 40,000 to 55,000 clones on record, approximately 82% of them singletons. About 8% of the sample lies in the top ten. Sequences were obtained from peripheral blood. The receptors were sampled from a human donor in a cohort sampled during active COVID-19.

The CDR3, as DNA: TGTGCCAGTAGTATGCTATCGGGACTAGAGTACAATGAGCAGTTCTTC. Its protein is CASSMLSGLEYNEQFF. The chain combines TRBV19 with TRBJ2-1; 8 positions match TRBD2. Trimming cost V 3 bases and J 4 bases; bases outside gene matches: 8. This CDR3 is 16 amino acids long. The germline CDR1 and CDR2 sequences are LNHDA and SQIVND (reference sequence).

V and J are TRBV10-3 and TRBJ2-3, with 13 bases that match TRBD2. The CDR3 runs to 16 residues. Trimming cost V 2 bases and J 4 bases; bases outside gene matches: 3. CDR1 and CDR2 from the germline V gene are ENHRY and SYGVKD. CDR3 in DNA: TGTGCCATCAGTGAGCTGGGACTAGCGGGATCAGATACGCAGTATTTT. This encodes CAISELGLAGSDTQYF.

The chain is built from TRBV11-3 and TRBJ2-2, with 10 bases aligning to TRBD2. V shed 3 bases, J shed 6 bases, and the junction held 4 bases outside the gene matches. Germline V CDR1 and CDR2: SGHNT, YENEEA. The CDR3 sequence is 15 residues long. The CDR3 DNA is TGTGCCAGCAGCTTGGTAGCGGGGGGAGCCGGGGAGCTGTTTTTT. Residues: CASSLVAGGAGELFF.

This chain connects TRBV11-2 to TRBJ1-1; TRBD1 matches 8 bases. From germline, CDR1 is SGHAT and CDR2 FQNNGV. V shed 5 bases and J 11 bases; nucleotides not matched to a gene: 7. The CDR3 totals 12 residues. Here the CDR3 DNA reads TGTGCCAGCAGCCCAGGGGGCGGAGGGGCTTTCTTT. As protein: CASSPGGGGAFF.

V gene TRBV30 combines with J gene TRBJ2-5; D may be TRBD2 (6 bases). Germline CDR1 is GTSNPN and CDR2 is SVGIG (reference sequence). V was pared by 4 bases and J by 3 bases, with 18 bases between. The CDR3 contains 15 residues. CDR3 sequence: CAWTDYSGSEETQYF. CDR3 coding DNA: TGTGCCTGGACCGACTATAGCGGTTCGGAAGAGACCCAGTACTTC.

The chain links TRBV28 to TRBJ2-4, with a possible D match to TRBD2 (5 bases). Germline lookup yields CDR1 MDHEN and CDR2 SYDVKM. Trimming removed 5 bases at V and 2 bases at J, with 10 bases between. The CDR3 loop spans 14 amino acids. The CDR3 nucleotides read TGTGCCAGCAGTAGGACTGAAACCAAAAACATTCAGTACTTC. Translation: CASSRTETKNIQYF. The variable domain in full, completed from reference TRBV28 and TRBJ2-4, reads DVKVTQSSRYLVKRTGEKVFLECVQDMDHENMFWYRQDPGLGLRLIYFSYDVKMKEKGDIPEGYSVSREKKERFSLILESASTNQTSMYLCASSRTETKNIQYFGAGTRLSVL.

Only one count was recorded for this clone. The chain recombines TRBV6-6 with TRBJ1-3, with a weak D call TRBD1 (5 bases). This CDR3 contains 14 residues. V shed 6 bases and J shed 14 bases, with 23 bases lying between them. Germline CDR1 reads MNHNY; CDR2 reads SVGAGI (reference sequence). CDR3 DNA sequence: TGTGCCAGCAGGGTGGGCGATAGGGGTCTCGCTGTATATTTT. This codes for CASRVGDRGLAVYF.

In nucleotides, the CDR3 is TGTGCCACCAGTGATCCGCCGGGGGGGGCCACAGATACGCAGTATTTT. Translating it yields CATSDPPGGATDTQYF. The gene calls are TRBV24-1 and TRBJ2-3; 8 positions agree with TRBD2. The CDR3 covers 16 residues. Unmatched junction bases numbered 6, after V lost 3 bases and J lost 2 bases. Per the germline V gene, CDR1 is KGHDR and CDR2 is SFDVKD.

The CDR3 region has the DNA TGTGCCAGCAGCTTGGCTAGAGAGGAGACCCAGTACTTC. It is translated as CASSLAREETQYF. This chain joins TRBV5-4 and TRBJ2-5; D gene unclear. Trimming took 0 bases from V and 5 from J, leaving 8 bases between them. This CDR3 contains 13 residues. From germline, CDR1 is SGHNT and CDR2 YYREEE (reference sequence). Drawing the rest from reference TRBV5-4 and TRBJ2-5, the complete variable domain is ETGVTQSPTHLIKTRGQQVTLRCSSQSGHNTVSWYQQALGQGPQFIFQYYREEENGRGNFPPRFSGLQFPNYSSELNVNALELDDSALYLCASSLAREETQYFGPGTRLLVL.

This clone appeared once. The CDR3 coding sequence is TGTGCCAGCACCCGGGACAGGCACTACGAGCAGTACTTC. Translating gives CASTRDRHYEQYF. The chain recombines TRBV12-3 or TRBV12-4 with TRBJ2-7; 8 positions agree with TRBD1. Trimming at V came to 7 bases and at J to 3 bases, leaving 5 bases not matched to a gene. CDR3 size: 13 residues.

V is TRBV21-1 and J is TRBJ2-2; TRBD2, the table's D call, was not compared with the DNA. TRBV21-1 is a listed pseudogene. The CDR3 totals 12 residues. The CDR3 DNA follows: TGTGCCAGCAGCAGAGAGCTCCGGGAGCTGTTTTTT. This sequence encodes CASSRELRELFF.

V is TRBV9 and J is TRBJ2-2; D gene unclear. Germline CDR1 SGDLS, CDR2 YYNGEE. The germline V and J ends were trimmed by 5 bases and 3 bases, with 11 bases remaining between them. The CDR3 is made up of 14 amino acids. The CDR3 here is CASRRDSDTGELFF. Written as DNA, the CDR3 is TGTGCCAGCAGGAGAGACTCGGACACCGGGGAGCTGTTTTTT. Using reference TRBV9 and TRBJ2-2 for the parts outside the CDR3, the full variable domain is DSGVTQTPKHLITATGQRVTLRCSPRSGDLSVYWYQQSLDQGLQFLIQYYNGEERAKGNILERFSAQQFPDLHSELNLSSLELGDSALYFCASRRDSDTGELFFGEGSRLTVL.

Notes on this clone: This specimen includes other DNA sequences encoding the same CDR3. The rearrangement joins TRBV6-5 to TRBJ1-1, with TRBD1 as a possible D gene (6 bases). CDR3 size: 13 residues. Germline loops: CDR1 MNHEY, CDR2 SVGAGI. V was cut by 5 bases and J by 2 bases, with 9 bases left in between. CDR3 DNA sequence: TGTGCCAGCAGTCTGACAGGAAACACTGAAGCTTTCTTT. It specifies CASSLTGNTEAFF.

The chain combines TRBV2 with TRBJ2-7, with 7 bases lining up with TRBD2. This CDR3 has 15 residues. Germline CDR1 is SNHLY and CDR2 is FYNNEI. V lost 5 bases and J lost 5; bases outside the gene matches: 12. The CDR3 nucleotides read TGTGCCAGCAGTCGGGCTAGCGGACCTGCCCACGAGCAGTACTTC. Protein: CASSRASGPAHEQYF. The whole variable domain, remainder taken from reference TRBV2 and TRBJ2-7, is EPEVTQTPSHQVTQMGQEVILRCVPISNHLYFYWYRQILGQKVEFLVSFYNNEISEKSEIFDDQFSVERPDGSNFTLKIRSTKLEDSAMYFCASSRASGPAHEQYFGPGTRLTVT.

V is TRBV9 and J is TRBJ1-1; tentative D call: TRBD1 (5 bases). This CDR3 is built from 17 residues. The germline V gene encodes CDR1 SGDLS and CDR2 YYNGEE. V was clipped by 3 bases and J by 0 bases, with 18 bases between them. The CDR3 sequence is CASSAPLGGGVNTEAFF. DNA of the CDR3: TGTGCCAGCAGCGCCCCGCTCGGGGGAGGGGTGAACACTGAAGCTTTCTTT.

The chain carries TRBV28 and TRBJ2-3; maybe TRBD1 (6 bases). The CDR3 runs to 15 residues. V lost 3 bases, J lost 0 bases, and 10 bases lay in between. CDR1 is MDHEN and CDR2 is SYDVKM in the germline V gene. The CDR3 nucleotides read TGTGCCAGCAGTTTGCCAGGGGTTAGCACAGATACGCAGTATTTT. Translated, it gives CASSLPGVSTDTQYF.

The V call is TRBV4-2, the J call TRBJ1-4; TRBD1 matches at 11 bases. The V segment lost 4 bases and the J segment 7 bases; nucleotides outside the gene matches: 5. The CDR3 is 15 residues long. Germline V gives CDR1 LGHNA, CDR2 YNFKEQ. This chain's CDR3 is CASSLPGQGGEKLFF. The CDR3 DNA reads TGTGCCAGCAGCCTCCCGGGACAGGGGGGTGAAAAACTGTTTTTT.

The chain employs TRBV5-1 and TRBJ2-5; maybe TRBD2 (6 bases). Germline V gene data show CDR1 as SGHRS and CDR2 as YFSETQ. Trimming cost V 0 bases and J 4 bases, with 10 bases left between them. This CDR3 region has 14 residues. CDR3 sequence reads: CASSLGLVGETQYF. CDR3 nucleotides: TGCGCCAGCAGCTTGGGACTAGTAGGAGAGACCCAGTACTTC.

CDR3 sequence (DNA): TGTGCCAGCAGTGGGGACAGGGGGTACTTC. This codes for CASSGDRGYF. The chain uses TRBV2 and TRBJ2-5, with 10 bases lining up with TRBD1. CDR3 length: 10 amino acids. Germline V lookup: CDR1 SNHLY, CDR2 FYNNEI. V shed 4 bases and J 13 bases; nucleotides not matched to a gene: 0.

This clone showed up just a few times. J is TRBJ2-1 and V is TRBV4-2, with 7 positions matching TRBD2. The V and J ends lost 3 bases and 0 bases, in that order; junction bases with no gene match: 8. Germline CDR1 reads LGHNA; CDR2 reads YNFKEQ. The CDR3 spans 17 residues. CDR3 nucleotides: TGTGCCAGCAGCCAGACCCACGGGAGGCCCTCCTACAATGAGCAGTTCTTC. As protein: CASSQTHGRPSYNEQFF.

The gene calls are TRBV5-4 and TRBJ2-5; tentatively, D is TRBD1 (5 bases). The length of the CDR3 is 15 residues. Germline-derived CDR1 and CDR2 are SGHNT and YYREEE (reference sequence). Trimming left V 4 bases short and J 1 base short, with 14 bases between. The CDR3 loop reads CASSLRATAQETQYF. CDR3 nucleotides: TGTGCCAGCAGCCTACGAGCGACAGCCCAAGAGACCCAGTACTTC.